Following are 11 T cell receptor beta chains from one sample sequenced in a study of T cell responses to AZD1222 COVID-19 vaccine. The assay was immunoSEQ multiplex PCR, and TCRdb's table has in-frame clones only and misses some. The sample has 120,000 to 150,000 clones, 91% seen once. The specimen comprised peripheral blood, sampled on day 0 of AZD1222 vaccination. The receptor source for this set is an adult in good health.

The chain combines TRBV12-3 or TRBV12-4 with TRBJ1-1; the D gene is possibly TRBD1 (5 bases). V was clipped by 6 bases and J by 4 bases, with 12 bases between them. This CDR3 region has 13 residues. In DNA form, the CDR3 reads TGTGCCAGCAGCCCTGGGACGGGCACTGAAGCTTTCTTT. Its translation: CASSPGTGTEAFF.

The J gene is TRBJ2-5, the V gene TRBV18; 15 bases align to TRBD2. The CDR3 spans 18 residues. V lost 0 bases to trimming and J lost 9 bases; unmatched junction nucleotides: 11. CDR1 and CDR2 from the germline V gene are KGHSH and LQKENI. In DNA, the CDR3 is TGTGCCAGCTCACCACCGGGACTAGCGGGAGGCGAGCGGGCGGCCCAGTACTTC. Its translation: CASSPPGLAGGERAAQYF.

V is TRBV6-9 and J is TRBJ1-4; 7 bases are a match to TRBD1. Per germline, CDR1 MNHGY and CDR2 SVAAGI. This CDR3 comprises 14 residues. The J segment lost 8 bases and the V segment lost 6 bases, leaving 9 bases of the junction unmatched. CDR3 DNA sequence: TGTGCCAGCAGCCCCCCCGGGACAGAAGAAAAACTGTTTTTT. Its protein is CASSPPGTEEKLFF.

The chain links TRBV5-5 to TRBJ2-1, with TRBD1 as a possible D gene (5 bases). This CDR3 contains 16 residues. The germline gives CDR1 SGHKS, CDR2 YYEKEE (reference sequence). Trimming took 3 bases from V and 9 from J, leaving 22 bases between them. Written as DNA, the CDR3 is TGTGCCAGCAGCTGGGGCCCAGGTTCAGGCGGCACTGAGCAGTTCTTC. It is translated as CASSWGPGSGGTEQFF.

This rearrangement joins TRBV2 to TRBJ1-1; 7 nucleotides agree with TRBD1. CDR1 is SNHLY, CDR2 FYNNEI, per germline. V shed 6 bases and J 0 bases; nucleotides not matched to a gene: 7. This CDR3 spans 15 amino acids. CDR3 bases: TGTGCCAGCAGCGCAGGGGGAGGCATGAACACTGAAGCTTTCTTT. Translated, it gives CASSAGGGMNTEAFF.

This rearrangement joins TRBV4-3 to TRBJ2-7, with D perhaps matching TRBD1 or TRBD2 (5 bases each). The V gene lost 2 bases and the J gene lost 2 bases, with 10 bases spanning the gap. In germline, CDR1 is LGHNA, CDR2 YSLEER. This CDR3 contains 14 residues. The CDR3 DNA sequence: TGCGCCAGCAGCCAAAAATGGGGGACCTACGAGCAGTACTTC. Encoded protein: CASSQKWGTYEQYF.

The chain is built from TRBV19 and TRBJ1-1, with D perhaps TRBD1 (5 bases). The ends were cut back, 5 bases at V and 5 bases at J, with 18 bases in the middle. The length of the CDR3 is 15 residues. CDR1 and CDR2 from the germline V gene are LNHDA and SQIVND (reference sequence). The CDR3 bases are TGTGCCAGTAGTCCGAGGGGCTTTGGGGGGACTGAAGCTTTCTTT. This sequence encodes CASSPRGFGGTEAFF. The full variable domain, rest sourced from reference TRBV19 and TRBJ1-1, is DGGITQSPKYLFRKEGQNVTLSCEQNLNHDAMYWYRQDPGQGLRLIYYSQIVNDFQKGDIAEGYSVSREKKESFPLTVTSAQKNPTAFYLCASSPRGFGGTEAFFGQGTRLTVV.

Comments on this clone: One end of the junction is discordant with germline, which a read error may explain. This same CDR3 is encoded by further DNA sequences in the sample. The V and J genes are TRBV7-9 and TRBJ2-2; no firm D call. CDR1 and CDR2 (germline): SEHNR, FQNEAQ (reference sequence). The CDR3 contains 15 residues. The CDR3 loop reads CASSHLGRSTGELFF. The DNA for the CDR3 is TGTGCCAGCAGCCACCTTGGACGTAGCACCGGAGAGCTGTTTTTT.

This chain connects TRBV4-2 to TRBJ2-3; D not certain. CDR1 is LGHNA and CDR2 is YNFKEQ in the germline V gene. The CDR3 is 15 residues long. Trimming shortened V by 4 bases and J by 4 bases, and 15 bases separated the two germline ends. The CDR3 DNA sequence: TGTGCCAGCAGCCCGGAAGCGACCCGTGCAGATACGCAGTATTTT. This encodes CASSPEATRADTQYF.

The chain couples TRBV4-1 to TRBJ1-6; D is unclear. The CDR3 contains 19 residues. V was pared by 1 base and J by 0 bases, with 16 bases between. Germline CDR1 and CDR2: MGHRA and YSYEKL. The CDR3 region has the DNA TGCGCCAGCAGCCAAGGAATAACAAACTGGATCTCCTATAATTCACCCCTCCACTTT. It encodes CASSQGITNWISYNSPLHF.

J is TRBJ2-3 and V is TRBV7-6; D remains ambiguous. The CDR3 has 12 amino acids. The germline CDR1 and CDR2 sequences are SGHVS and FNYEAQ. V was cut by 5 bases and J by 2 bases, with 5 bases left in between. This chain's CDR3 is CASSLYTDTQYF. The CDR3 bases are TGTGCCAGCAGCCTATACACAGATACGCAGTATTTT.